The entry below describes one T cell receptor (beta chain). CDR3 length: 16 residues. This sample was taken from a study of shared clonotypes between healthy human individuals. Study-level background: Each donor had three CD4 naive, three CD4 memory, two CD8 naive and one CD8 memory plate.

Clones were sequenced by immunoSEQ multiplex PCR, and TCRdb holds only the in-frame ones, with some missing. The sample lists more than 1 million clones; approximately 80% were seen once. The sequenced sample consisted of memory CD4+ T cells from PBMCs. Subset here: CD45RA-negative fraction. The chain uses TRBV21-1 and TRBJ2-7. TRBV21-1 is tagged as a pseudogene. The TCR sequence derives from a man between 18 and 29 years old in good health. Some clones in this sample may be carry-over from other donors' samples. CDR3 in DNA: TGTGCCAGCAGCAAAGCTCGGGGACCTCAGGCCTACGAGCAGTACTTC. Its translation is CASSKARGPQAYEQYF.